Listed here is a single T cell receptor (beta chain). This sample is drawn from a study of ipilimumab plus nivolumab after autologous stem cell transplantation. Study overall: Patients received a median of roughly 5 ipilimumab and 8 or 9 nivolumab doses.

Profiled with immunoSEQ multiplex PCR; TCRdb holds only in-frame clones, not every one. Among almost 15,000 clones, roughly 74% were seen once, and the ten largest hold 10%. Ipilimumab, 1 mg/kg, started 14 to 28 days after autologous transplant. Dosing: nivolumab 3 mg/kg IV, weeks 1, 4, 7, 10, then every two weeks to week 26. The CDR3 has 15 amino acids. V lost 5 bases and J lost 0; bases outside the gene matches: 4. In germline, CDR1 is SGHNT, CDR2 YENEEA. This TCR was recovered from a male donor with primary mediastinal lymphoma. The V and J genes are TRBV11-3 and TRBJ2-3; 8 bases line up with TRBD1. The sequencing used PBMCs, collected in a trial of ipilimumab plus nivolumab as post-transplant consolidation. CDR3 protein: CASSPGQGSTDTQYF. Written as DNA, the CDR3 is TGTGCCAGCAGCCCCGGACAGGGTAGCACAGATACGCAGTATTTT.